This T cell receptor beta chain was recovered during a study of shared clonotypes between healthy human individuals. Study summary: Three CD4 naive, three CD4 memory, two CD8 naive and one CD8 memory plate were used per donor. Overall study findings and caveats: Among donors, the sharing of clonotypes was expected to be influenced by sequencing depth. Generally, naive subsets came out with larger estimated richness than memory subsets.

Naive CD8 cells comprised CD45RO-negative, CCR7-positively selected cells, excluding terminally differentiated effector memory CD45RA+ cells. This clone was picked up one time. Its target is not known. Several immunoSEQ plates received, in even portions, the genomic DNA of each subset. Profiling relied on immunoSEQ multiplex PCR, and the TCRdb table lists in-frame clones only, not all of them. Of hundreds of thousands of clones listed, nearly 98% were seen once; the top ten hold 0.3%. Between the trimmed V and J ends, which lost 5 bases and 7 bases, there was a span of 9 bases. The CDR3 consists of 12 residues. Germline CDR1 and CDR2: SGHAT and FQNNGV.

The sequence was obtained from a man aged 25 to 40 in good health. The rearrangement uses TRBV11-2 and TRBJ2-1; D may be TRBD1 (5 bases). Sequenced material: naive CD8+ T cells sorted from blood. CDR3 loop: CASSGQGNEQFF. Written as DNA, the CDR3 is TGTGCCAGCAGCGGCCAGGGTAATGAGCAGTTCTTC.